One and the same sample provided the 2 T cell receptor beta chains below, sequenced in a study of blood T cell repertoires in COVID-19. TCRdb's copy holds only in-frame clones and misses some; the assay was immunoSEQ multiplex PCR. The top ten hold over 30% of the sample, which has 70,000 to 85,000 clones, 83% seen once. The sample consisted of peripheral blood. Source of these receptors: a man aged 80 or over with active or convalescent COVID-19.

In DNA form, the CDR3 reads TGTGCCAGCAGTGCGGACAGGACGAGGAATCAGCCCCAGCATTTT. Protein: CASSADRTRNQPQHF. This chain connects TRBV6-2 or TRBV6-3 to TRBJ1-5; 7 bases match TRBD1. The CDR3 length is 15 residues. CDR1 and CDR2 (germline): MNHEY, SVGEGT. With V trimmed by 5 bases and J by 4 bases, 8 bases remained unmatched.

The J gene is TRBJ2-1, the V gene TRBV6-2 or TRBV6-3; 13 nucleotides agree with TRBD2. The CDR3 is made up of 15 amino acids. Losses at the gene ends were 7 bases for V and 8 bases for J; bases not matched to a gene: 8. CDR1 is MNHEY, CDR2 SVGEGT, per germline. CDR3 in amino acids: CASNPGLAGIDEQFF. The CDR3 DNA follows: TGTGCCAGCAACCCGGGACTAGCGGGGATCGATGAGCAGTTCTTC.